This T cell receptor beta chain stems from a study of Ad26.COV2.S vaccination and SARS-CoV-2 variants. General study results and limits: Spike-specific TCR breadth was greater after Ad26.COV2.S than placebo.

Repertoires were generated with immunoSEQ multiplex PCR, while TCRdb's copy carries only in-frame clones and drops some. The sample holds around 450,000 clones, roughly 87% seen once. This clone has only one observation. What it recognizes is unknown. Trimming cost V 10 bases and J 0 bases; bases outside gene matches: 12. The germline gives CDR1 KGHDR, CDR2 SFDVKD. The length of the CDR3 is 16 residues. This sample's treatment: roughly 18 received Ad26.COV2.S at low or high dose, single or two shots; about five received placebo; per-sample allocation not given. Specimens were obtained on day 63 following the first vaccine or placebo injection.

The chain recombines TRBV24-1 with TRBJ2-3, with 7 bases matching TRBD1. The sequences come from peripheral blood, collected in a trial of Ad26.COV2.S vaccine versus placebo. The sequence was collected from a person aged 18-60 years who received the Ad26.COV2.S COVID-19 vaccine or a placebo. The CDR3 nucleotides are TGTGCCACACAAAGCAGGGGGTGGGCAAGCACAGATACGCAGTATTTT. It is translated as CATQSRGWASTDTQYF.